This TCR beta chain was obtained from a study of blood T cell repertoires in COVID-19. Using immunoSEQ multiplex PCR, the repertoire was profiled, and TCRdb retains in-frame clones only, with some absent. The sample carries roughly 200,000 clones, 75% to 90% recorded once. V trimming: 4 bases; J trimming: 7 bases; junction bases outside the gene matches: 11. The CDR3 totals 16 residues. Germline V gives CDR1 SGHTS, CDR2 YDEGEE. The chain uses TRBV5-8 and TRBJ1-6, with 7 nucleotides matching TRBD1. Sequencing was done on a sample of peripheral blood. This clonotype was obtained from a man in his forties or fifties with acute or convalescent COVID-19. Written as DNA, the CDR3 is TGTGCCAGCAGCCAGGGGGGCAGGGGGATCAATTCACCCCTCCACTTT. Amino acid sequence: CASSQGGRGINSPLHF.